This T cell receptor beta chain is from a study of identical twins. A remark on this clonotype: What it binds is unknown. One junction end does not reproduce the germline sequence, and a read error may be involved.

One entry per CDR3 protein, called by TCRdb with MiXCR from the 5' RACE reads. The sample lists 1.5 million to 2 million distinct CDR3 sequences; roughly a third were seen once. The CDR3 runs to 14 residues. Study conclusions and caveats: Beta clonotypes that were abundant in cord blood contained fewer insertions, a pattern absent from memory repertoires. For monozygotic twins, models underestimated out-of-frame TCR alpha sharing. Out-of-frame beta sequences exhibited a weaker degree of excess twin sharing. Out-of-frame alpha sequences shared between twins exhibited an excess of low generation probability.

This receptor was obtained from a newborn girl in good health. The genes are TRBV12-3 or TRBV12-4 and TRBJ2-3; TRBD2 matches at 8 bases. Sequenced sample: cord blood. The CDR3 bases are TGTGCCAGCAGTTCCGGGACTAGAGCAGATGCGCAGTATTTT. Protein sequence: CASSSGTRADAQYF.